Below are 19 T cell receptor beta chains sequenced from a single sample in a study of blood T cell repertoires in COVID-19. Here immunoSEQ multiplex PCR was the method, and the copy in TCRdb shows in-frame clones only, minus some. Of some 82,000 clones in the sample, roughly 91% were seen once. The specimen sequenced was peripheral blood. Source of these receptors: a woman aged 45-60 years in a cohort sampled during active COVID-19.

The V gene is TRBV7-3, the J gene TRBJ2-5; no firm D call. Trimming removed 0 bases from V and 2 bases from J, with 10 bases in between. The CDR3 extends over 15 amino acids. Germline V CDR1 and CDR2: SGHTA, FQGTGA. The CDR3 DNA sequence: TGTGCCAGCAGCTTAACCCCCGGGTGGCAAGAGACCCAGTACTTC. Its translation is CASSLTPGWQETQYF.

V is TRBV7-2 and J is TRBJ2-7; D is possibly TRBD2 (5 bases). The CDR3 spans 13 residues. V was shortened by 3 bases and J by 7 bases, with 13 bases between the two germline ends. Germline V gives CDR1 SGHTA, CDR2 FQGNSA. CDR3 in DNA: TGTGCCAGCAGCTTGGGCCTATCGGGGGAGCAGTACTTC. This sequence encodes CASSLGLSGEQYF.

The chain uses TRBV19 and TRBJ1-2, with a weak D call TRBD1 (6 bases). CDR1 LNHDA and CDR2 SQIVND come from the germline V gene (reference sequence). This CDR3 is 15 amino acids long. V shed 5 bases and J shed 0 bases, with 13 bases lying between them. The DNA of the CDR3 is TGTGCCAGTAGTGTGACAGGCATCACTAACTATGGCTACACCTTC. Protein product: CASSVTGITNYGYTF.

This chain links TRBV7-9 with TRBJ1-1; TRBD1 matches 9 bases. The V and J ends lost 5 bases and 5 bases, in that order; junction bases with no gene match: 6. The CDR3 is 14 residues long. Per germline, CDR1 SEHNR and CDR2 FQNEAQ (reference sequence). CDR3 in amino acids: CASSPPGQGTEAFF. CDR3 coding DNA: TGTGCCAGCAGCCCACCGGGACAGGGTACTGAAGCTTTCTTT.

The chain is built from TRBV5-1 and TRBJ2-5; D perhaps matches TRBD1 (5 bases). CDR1 is SGHRS, CDR2 YFSETQ, per germline. The length of the CDR3 is 13 residues. The V gene lost 5 bases and the J gene lost 2 bases, with 10 bases spanning the gap. The CDR3 DNA is TGCGCCAGCAGTCCTACAGGTCAAGAGACCCAGTACTTC. Encoded protein: CASSPTGQETQYF.

The J gene is TRBJ2-5, the V gene TRBV2; 10 bases agree with TRBD2. J was trimmed by 5 bases and V by 6 bases; bases with no gene match: 18. CDR3 length: 18 amino acids. CDR1 is SNHLY, CDR2 FYNNEI, per germline. This CDR3 is CASRPGASGSLSRETQYF. The CDR3 nucleotides read TGTGCCAGCAGGCCCGGTGCTAGCGGGAGTTTATCCCGTGAGACCCAGTACTTC.

This chain uses TRBV2 with TRBJ2-3, with TRBD2 matching 8 bases. This CDR3 has 16 residues. V dropped 4 bases and J dropped 2; count of bases not matched to a gene: 8. Germline loops: CDR1 SNHLY, CDR2 FYNNEI. CDR3 nucleotide sequence: TGTGCCAGCAGTGCCTCCGGGGGGGTCATCACAGATACGCAGTATTTT. Protein product: CASSASGGVITDTQYF.

V gene TRBV7-8 combines with J gene TRBJ2-7; TRBD2 matches 9 bases. CDR1 and CDR2 (germline): SGHVS, FQNEAQ. This CDR3 is built from 17 residues. J was trimmed by 5 bases and V by 2 bases; bases with no gene match: 13. The CDR3 here is CASSLRRASGIGNEQYF. The CDR3 DNA sequence: TGTGCCAGCAGCTTACGCCGGGCTAGCGGGATAGGGAACGAGCAGTACTTC.

The rearrangement links TRBV3-1 (or the pseudogene TRBV3-2) to TRBJ1-1, with D uncertain. Germline CDR1 and CDR2: LGHDT and YNNKEL (reference sequence). The CDR3 consists of 15 residues. Between the trimmed V and J ends, which lost 1 base and 3 bases, there was a span of 12 bases. The CDR3 coding sequence is TGTGCCAGCAGCCAAGTTTTCTTGGGCCACACTGAAGCTTTCTTT. Translated: CASSQVFLGHTEAFF.

The rearrangement joins TRBV11-3 to TRBJ1-1, with D possibly matching TRBD1 (5 bases). CDR1 and CDR2 from the germline V gene are SGHNT and YENEEA. Trimming took off 3 bases at V and 10 bases at J, with 12 bases between the two ends. The CDR3 runs 12 residues. The CDR3 loop reads CASSFSEGVAFF. CDR3 sequence (DNA): TGTGCCAGCAGCTTCAGTGAAGGGGTAGCTTTCTTT.

The chain carries TRBV18 and TRBJ1-5; TRBD1 matches at 7 bases. This CDR3 has 23 amino acids. Looked up from germline, CDR1 is KGHSH and CDR2 is LQKENI. V gave up 1 base and J gave up 0 bases; unmatched junction bases: 24. The CDR3 loop is CASSPLVPDRTYSPVSSNQPQHF. The DNA of the CDR3 is TGTGCCAGCTCACCACTTGTCCCGGACAGGACGTATAGCCCGGTATCTAGCAATCAGCCCCAGCATTTT.

The rearrangement uses TRBV2 and TRBJ2-7; 9 nucleotides match TRBD2. Germline-derived CDR1 and CDR2 are SNHLY and FYNNEI. This CDR3 contains 15 residues. After removal of 8 bases from V and 6 bases from J, the junction contained 14 bases not matched to a gene. The CDR3 reads CASSRTPGLASEQYF. CDR3 DNA sequence: TGTGCCAGCTCTCGAACACCGGGACTAGCTTCCGAGCAGTACTTC.

Of note for this clone: One end of the junction varies from germline; a read error may be responsible. V usage is TRBV7-9 and J usage is TRBJ1-2, with 10 bases lining up with TRBD1. Germline CDR1 reads SEHNR; CDR2 reads FQNEAQ (reference sequence). The CDR3 covers 14 residues. CDR3 bases: TGTGCCAGCAGCCCCGTGACAGGGGGCGGGCCGGGCTCCTTC. Amino acid sequence: CASSPVTGGGPGSF.

J is TRBJ2-1 and V is TRBV9; a weak D match, TRBD1 (5 bases). Germline CDR1 is SGDLS and CDR2 is YYNGEE. The ends were cut back, 3 bases at V and 0 bases at J, with 13 bases in the middle. The CDR3 is 16 residues long. CDR3 protein: CASSATGSSSYNEQFF. The CDR3 coding sequence is TGTGCCAGCAGCGCAACAGGCTCAAGCTCCTACAATGAGCAGTTCTTC.

The rearrangement uses TRBV6-5 and TRBJ1-3; D remains unclear. Germline V lookup: CDR1 MNHEY, CDR2 SVGAGI. This CDR3 region has 16 residues. Trimming removed 0 bases from V and 0 bases from J, with 9 bases in between. The CDR3 reads CASSYSLANSGNTIYF. The CDR3 coding sequence is TGTGCCAGCAGTTACTCGTTGGCCAACTCTGGAAACACCATATATTTT.

The chain links TRBV28 to TRBJ1-2; 7 bases agree with TRBD1. The V segment lost 3 bases and the J segment 0 bases; nucleotides outside the gene matches: 10. The CDR3 is made up of 17 amino acids. Germline CDR1 MDHEN, CDR2 SYDVKM. Here the CDR3 reads CASSLYLRQGANYGYTF. In DNA form, the CDR3 reads TGTGCCAGCAGTTTGTACCTTCGCCAGGGGGCTAACTATGGCTACACCTTC.

This chain uses TRBV7-9 with TRBJ1-6; 7 bases are a match to TRBD1. Germline CDR1 reads SEHNR; CDR2 reads FQNEAQ (reference sequence). This CDR3 has 15 residues. V lost 4 bases, J lost 10 bases, and 10 bases stayed unmatched. This chain's CDR3 is CASSSRRDRESPLHF. Here the CDR3 DNA reads TGTGCCAGCAGCTCCCGCCGCGACAGGGAATCACCCCTCCACTTT.

This clone showed up just a few times. The rearrangement links TRBV2 to TRBJ2-7, with TRBD1 as a possible D gene (5 bases). CDR1 SNHLY and CDR2 FYNNEI come from the germline V gene. Between the trimmed V and J ends, which lost 6 bases and 7 bases, there was a span of 16 bases. The CDR3 is 13 amino acids. The CDR3 protein is CASRRQTPWEQYF. The CDR3 DNA follows: TGTGCCAGCAGGAGACAGACGCCGTGGGAGCAGTACTTC.

This sequence joins TRBV10-3 and TRBJ2-7; tentatively, D is TRBD1 (5 bases). CDR1 is ENHRY, CDR2 SYGVKD, per germline. The V gene lost 2 bases and the J gene lost 3 bases, with 8 bases spanning the gap. The CDR3 runs 13 residues. As DNA, the CDR3 is TGTGCCATCAGTGAGCCGGACAACTACGAGCAGTACTTC. Protein product: CAISEPDNYEQYF.